The 32 T cell receptor beta chains reported below all come from one sample, sequenced in a study of T cell responses to AZD1222 COVID-19 vaccine. Sequenced by immunoSEQ multiplex PCR; TCRdb stores in-frame clones only, minus some. The sample consists of under 150,000 clones, roughly 92% of them appearing once. Sequencing was performed on peripheral blood, taken 28 days after the second AZD1222 dose. These receptors all come from an adult who received the AZD1222 COVID-19 vaccine.

This chain links TRBV18 with TRBJ1-6; D is unresolved. Trimming removed 1 base at V and 10 bases at J, with 8 bases between. This CDR3 has 13 residues. Germline assignment: CDR1 KGHSH and CDR2 LQKENI. The DNA for the CDR3 is TGTGCCAGCTCACCACTAAATGACTCACCCCTCCACTTT. Its protein is CASSPLNDSPLHF.

This rearrangement joins TRBV7-9 to TRBJ1-4; the match to TRBD1 covers 8 bases. Trimming took 0 bases from V and 5 from J; bases not matched to a gene: 11. Germline assignment: CDR1 SEHNR and CDR2 FQNEAQ (reference sequence). The length of the CDR3 is 18 residues. The CDR3 region has the DNA TGTGCCAGCAGCTTAGCGGAGAGCAGGGGGCTACGGAATGAAAAACTGTTTTTT. Translation gives CASSLAESRGLRNEKLFF.

This rearrangement joins TRBV5-6 to TRBJ2-5; possible D gene TRBD2, 7 bases. Germline CDR1 SGHDT, CDR2 YYEEEE. The CDR3 covers 13 residues. Trimming stripped 5 bases from V and 5 bases from J, with 13 bases between. CDR3 DNA: TGTGCCAGCAGTCTAGGGGGGGCCGAGACCCAGTACTTC. It is translated as CASSLGGAETQYF.

The genes are TRBV28 and TRBJ1-5; 12 bases line up with TRBD1. Germline trimming cut 4 bases from V and 6 bases from J; bases unmatched to any gene: 7. The CDR3 is made up of 16 amino acids. Germline lookup yields CDR1 MDHEN and CDR2 SYDVKM. In DNA, the CDR3 is TGTGCCAGCAGTTCATTAGGGACAGGGGGCGTTCAGCCCCAGCATTTT. It yields the protein CASSSLGTGGVQPQHF.

This chain joins TRBV7-3 and TRBJ2-7; possibly TRBD2 for D (6 bases). V gave up 4 bases and J gave up 2 bases, with 12 bases separating them. Germline V lookup: CDR1 SGHTA, CDR2 FQGTGA. The CDR3 contains 14 residues. CDR3: CASSSGLAPYEQYF. CDR3 DNA: TGTGCCAGCAGCTCGGGACTGGCCCCCTACGAGCAGTACTTC.

The chain joins TRBV10-3 to TRBJ1-1; 7 bases align to TRBD1. V was pared by 9 bases and J by 0 bases, with 10 bases of the junction left unmatched. The germline V gene encodes CDR1 ENHRY and CDR2 SYGVKD. This CDR3 contains 15 residues. In DNA form, the CDR3 reads TGTGCCATTGGAGGGACAGTCAGAATGAACACTGAAGCTTTCTTT. It encodes CAIGGTVRMNTEAFF.

The count of this clone is one. This chain connects TRBV5-1 to TRBJ2-5; D is perhaps TRBD2 (6 bases). Trimming pared 0 bases from V and 5 bases from J, leaving 11 bases between. Germline CDR1 SGHRS, CDR2 YFSETQ. This CDR3 contains 14 residues. In DNA, the CDR3 is TGCGCCAGCAGCTTGGCCGGGAGTCAGGAGACCCAGTACTTC. Protein sequence: CASSLAGSQETQYF.

CDR3 region: CASSVGGGRADTQYF. Written as DNA, the CDR3 is TGTGCCAGCAGCGTAGGTGGGGGAAGGGCAGATACGCAGTATTTT. The chain is built from TRBV9 and TRBJ2-3; either TRBD1 or TRBD2 may fit D (5 bases each). Germline V gives CDR1 SGDLS, CDR2 YYNGEE. The ends were cut back, 0 bases at V and 4 bases at J, with 12 bases in the middle. The CDR3 covers 15 residues.

This chain links TRBV29-1 with TRBJ1-2; D ambiguous. The CDR3 is 11 residues long. V was trimmed by 0 bases and J by 6 bases, leaving 5 bases between them. Germline lookup yields CDR1 SQVTM and CDR2 ANQGSEA. The CDR3 DNA reads TGCAGCGTTGAAGATAGGGATGGCTACACCTTC. This gives the protein CSVEDRDGYTF.

Details on this clone: One end of the junction fails to match germline, which may point to a read error. This chain connects TRBV29-1 to TRBJ2-7; 10 bases line up with TRBD2. This CDR3 contains 14 residues. Germline assignment: CDR1 SQVTM and CDR2 ANQGSEA. CDR3 bases: TGCAGCGTTGAAATCTTAAGGACTAGCGGACCAAAGGACTTC. As protein: CSVEILRTSGPKDF.

The gene calls are TRBV10-1 and TRBJ2-3, with D possibly matching TRBD2 (5 bases). CDR1 and CDR2 (germline): WNHNN, SYGVQD (reference sequence). There are 15 residues in the CDR3. Trimming removed 3 bases from V and 3 bases from J, with 13 bases in between. The CDR3: CASSDPYGGTDTQYF. The CDR3 DNA reads as TGCGCCAGCAGTGACCCCTACGGAGGAACAGATACGCAGTATTTT.

V gene TRBV28 combines with J gene TRBJ2-1, with 8 bases aligning to TRBD2. The V and J ends lost 6 bases and 0 bases, in that order; junction bases with no gene match: 10. This CDR3 has 17 amino acids. Germline V lookup: CDR1 MDHEN, CDR2 SYDVKM. The CDR3 protein is CASSRPGTRGSYNEQFF. CDR3 DNA sequence: TGTGCCAGCAGCCGTCCCGGGACTAGGGGCTCCTACAATGAGCAGTTCTTC.

This chain links TRBV19 with TRBJ2-3; 13 bases align to TRBD2. CDR3 size: 14 residues. Germline assignment: CDR1 LNHDA and CDR2 SQIVND (reference sequence). V dropped 8 bases and J dropped 4; count of bases not matched to a gene: 3. The CDR3 sequence is CASGLAGAADTQYF. The CDR3 DNA reads TGTGCCAGTGGACTAGCGGGAGCCGCAGATACGCAGTATTTT. The full variable domain, completed using reference TRBV19 and TRBJ2-3, is DGGITQSPKYLFRKEGQNVTLSCEQNLNHDAMYWYRQDPGQGLRLIYYSQIVNDFQKGDIAEGYSVSREKKESFPLTVTSAQKNPTAFYLCASGLAGAADTQYFGPGTRLTVL.

This clone was seen a single time. The chain couples TRBV5-1 to TRBJ2-7; TRBD2 aligns across 8 bases. J lost 3 bases, V lost 2 bases, and 10 bases had no gene match. Germline V gene data show CDR1 as SGHRS and CDR2 as YFSETQ. The CDR3 runs to 16 residues. CDR3 region: CASSLPPGGSDYEQYF. The DNA for the CDR3 is TGCGCCAGCAGCTTACCCCCGGGGGGGTCCGACTACGAGCAGTACTTC. The complete variable domain, with remaining parts taken from reference TRBV5-1 and TRBJ2-7, reads KAGVTQTPRYLIKTRGQQVTLSCSPISGHRSVSWYQQTPGQGLQFLFEYFSETQRNKGNFPGRFSGRQFSNSRSEMNVSTLELGDSALYLCASSLPPGGSDYEQYFGPGTRLTVT.

The gene calls are TRBV29-1 and TRBJ1-2, with D unclear. The CDR3 loop spans 13 amino acids. The V gene's germline CDR1 is SQVTM and CDR2 ANQGSEA. V lost 6 bases and J lost 7, with 18 bases in between. This CDR3 is CSVPTEVWAGYTF. The CDR3 region has the DNA TGCAGCGTCCCAACAGAGGTCTGGGCTGGCTACACCTTC.

The CDR3 sequence is CAWRGVAGAQKSSYNEQFF. The CDR3 DNA reads as TGTGCCTGGAGGGGTGTAGCGGGAGCCCAAAAGAGCTCCTACAATGAGCAGTTCTTC. This rearrangement joins TRBV30 to TRBJ2-1; the match to TRBD2 covers 9 bases. V lost 3 bases to trimming and J lost 0 bases; unmatched junction nucleotides: 15. This CDR3 has 19 amino acids. CDR1 and CDR2 (germline): GTSNPN, SVGIG (reference sequence).

V usage is TRBV27 and J usage is TRBJ1-6, with D hard to call. Per germline, CDR1 MNHEY and CDR2 SMNVEV (reference sequence). V gave up 3 bases and J gave up 7 bases, with 7 bases separating them. The CDR3 is 13 residues long. The CDR3 sequence: CASSFASNSPLHF. The CDR3 bases are TGTGCCAGCAGTTTCGCTTCCAATTCACCCCTCCACTTT.

V and J are TRBV16 and TRBJ1-4; unclear D gene. This CDR3 contains 13 residues. Per germline, CDR1 KGHSY and CDR2 FQNENV. V gave up 4 bases and J gave up 8 bases, with 11 bases separating them. The chain's CDR3 is CASSPSRLEKLFF. In DNA form, the CDR3 reads TGTGCCAGCAGCCCTTCTCGGTTGGAAAAACTGTTTTTT.

The gene calls are TRBV14 and TRBJ1-3; D is uncertain. From germline, CDR1 is SGHDN and CDR2 FVKESK. V lost 5 bases to trimming and J lost 0 bases, with 8 bases between them. This CDR3 comprises 14 residues. CDR3 protein: CASSSQLSGNTIYF. The CDR3 DNA sequence: TGTGCCAGCAGCTCACAGCTCTCTGGAAACACCATATATTTT.

The gene calls are TRBV15 and TRBJ2-7; the D is unclear. Germline values: CDR1 LNHNV, CDR2 YYDKDF (reference sequence). The V gene lost 3 bases and the J gene lost 0 bases, with 3 bases spanning the gap. The length of the CDR3 is 12 residues. CDR3 DNA: TGTGCCACCAGCAGGGACTCCTACGAGCAGTACTTC. Its protein is CATSRDSYEQYF.

J is TRBJ1-6 and V is TRBV4-2; perhaps TRBD1 as D (5 bases). Between the trimmed V and J ends, which lost 0 bases and 5 bases, there was a span of 8 bases. CDR1 and CDR2 from the germline V gene are LGHNA and YNFKEQ. The CDR3 is 15 amino acids. The CDR3 nucleotides read TGTGCCAGCAGCCAAGATAGGGGAAATAATTCACCCCTCCACTTT. This translates into CASSQDRGNNSPLHF.

This clone was observed once. This chain joins TRBV6-5 and TRBJ2-7; tentatively, D is TRBD1 or TRBD2 (7 bases each). CDR1 and CDR2 (germline): MNHEY, SVGAGI. This CDR3 comprises 14 residues. The V end lost 6 bases, the J end lost 2 bases, and 14 bases lay between the germline ends. DNA for the CDR3: TGTGCCAGCAGCCGACAGGGAGGGGCCTACGAGCAGTACTTC. Its protein is CASSRQGGAYEQYF.

This chain connects TRBV19 to TRBJ1-1; TRBD1 might be the D (5 bases). The CDR3 totals 18 residues. The germline V gene has CDR1 LNHDA and CDR2 SQIVND (reference sequence). V lost 5 bases and J 4 bases, leaving 26 bases between the germline ends. CDR3: CASSPGYRSTPRGTEAFF. The CDR3 coding sequence is TGTGCCAGTAGTCCGGGGTACAGGTCGACGCCCCGAGGCACTGAAGCTTTCTTT. Full variable domain (missing parts from reference TRBV19 and TRBJ1-1): DGGITQSPKYLFRKEGQNVTLSCEQNLNHDAMYWYRQDPGQGLRLIYYSQIVNDFQKGDIAEGYSVSREKKESFPLTVTSAQKNPTAFYLCASSPGYRSTPRGTEAFFGQGTRLTVV.

CDR3 sequence reads: CASSLGLAARNEQFF. CDR3 DNA sequence: TGTGCCAGCAGCCTTGGACTAGCGGCGAGGAATGAGCAGTTCTTC. V is TRBV7-9 and J is TRBJ2-1, with TRBD2 identical over 10 bases. The CDR3 loop spans 15 amino acids. Per the germline V gene, CDR1 is SEHNR and CDR2 is FQNEAQ (reference sequence). The J segment lost 7 bases and the V segment lost 5 bases, leaving 8 bases of the junction unmatched.

V usage is TRBV2 and J usage is TRBJ1-2, with 9 nucleotides matching TRBD1. Germline V gene sequence: CDR1 SNHLY, CDR2 FYNNEI. The J segment lost 8 bases and the V segment lost 9 bases, leaving 10 bases of the junction unmatched. The CDR3 is 13 amino acids. This chain's CDR3 is CARTLQGAGGYTF. The CDR3 DNA reads TGTGCCAGGACCCTACAGGGGGCCGGCGGCTACACCTTC.

This chain links TRBV4-1 with TRBJ1-1; 8 nucleotides agree with TRBD1. This CDR3 region has 14 residues. V trimming: 5 bases; J trimming: 0 bases; junction bases outside the gene matches: 2. Germline values: CDR1 MGHRA, CDR2 YSYEKL. CDR3 region: CASSGQGVNTEAFF. The CDR3 DNA reads as TGCGCCAGCAGCGGACAGGGAGTGAACACTGAAGCTTTCTTT.

This chain uses TRBV9 with TRBJ2-7; 8 bases fit TRBD2. V shed 4 bases, J shed 5 bases, and the junction held 8 bases outside the gene matches. Germline CDR1 SGDLS, CDR2 YYNGEE. The CDR3 length is 14 residues. In nucleotides, the CDR3 is TGTGCCAGCAGCATCTCCGGGACTAGAGACGAGCAGTACTTC. Its translation: CASSISGTRDEQYF. Filled out from reference TRBV9 and TRBJ2-7, the complete variable domain reads DSGVTQTPKHLITATGQRVTLRCSPRSGDLSVYWYQQSLDQGLQFLIQYYNGEERAKGNILERFSAQQFPDLHSELNLSSLELGDSALYFCASSISGTRDEQYFGPGTRLTVT.

This clone appeared a single time. The rearrangement uses TRBV7-9 and TRBJ1-3, with D uncertain. Germline V gene sequence: CDR1 SEHNR, CDR2 FQNEAQ (reference sequence). V lost 1 base to trimming and J lost 1 base, with 8 bases between them. CDR3 length: 15 amino acids. CDR3 sequence: CASSLVGGSGNTIYF. CDR3 bases: TGTGCCAGCAGCTTAGTAGGTGGTTCTGGAAACACCATATATTTT. The full variable domain, with the rest looked up from reference TRBV7-9 and TRBJ1-3, is DTGVSQNPRHKITKRGQNVTFRCDPISEHNRLYWYRQTLGQGPEFLTYFQNEAQLEKSRLLSDRFSAERPKGSFSTLEIQRTEQGDSAMYLCASSLVGGSGNTIYFGEGSWLTVV.

V and J are TRBV9 and TRBJ1-2, with TRBD1 matching over 8 bases. Per germline, CDR1 SGDLS and CDR2 YYNGEE. V dropped 0 bases and J dropped 7; count of bases not matched to a gene: 8. CDR3 length: 15 residues. The CDR3 sequence is CASSVGGQGVGGYTF. CDR3 nucleotide sequence: TGTGCCAGCAGCGTAGGAGGACAGGGAGTGGGTGGCTACACCTTC.

The chain has TRBV7-2 and TRBJ2-1; maybe TRBD2 (6 bases). Trimming left V 1 base short and J 3 bases short, with 10 bases between. Germline CDR1 and CDR2: SGHTA and FQGNSA. CDR3 length: 15 residues. CDR3 sequence: CASSLGSSGYNEQFF. The CDR3 DNA sequence: TGTGCCAGCAGCTTAGGGAGTAGCGGCTACAATGAGCAGTTCTTC.

The chain employs TRBV30 and TRBJ1-1, with D perhaps TRBD1 (5 bases). Trimming stripped 0 bases from V and 0 bases from J, with 17 bases between. This CDR3 contains 17 residues. CDR1 GTSNPN and CDR2 SVGIG come from the germline V gene (reference sequence). In nucleotides, the CDR3 is TGTGCCTGGAGTGTACGGGGGTCGGGGGTAATGAACACTGAAGCTTTCTTT. Its protein is CAWSVRGSGVMNTEAFF.

The chain employs TRBV28 and TRBJ1-4; D unresolved. Germline CDR1 is MDHEN and CDR2 is SYDVKM. The ends were cut back, 7 bases at V and 7 bases at J, with 22 bases in the middle. CDR3 size: 16 residues. CDR3: CASNEQKESRGEKLFF. The DNA for the CDR3 is TGTGCCAGCAACGAACAGAAGGAAAGCCGGGGTGAAAAACTGTTTTTT.